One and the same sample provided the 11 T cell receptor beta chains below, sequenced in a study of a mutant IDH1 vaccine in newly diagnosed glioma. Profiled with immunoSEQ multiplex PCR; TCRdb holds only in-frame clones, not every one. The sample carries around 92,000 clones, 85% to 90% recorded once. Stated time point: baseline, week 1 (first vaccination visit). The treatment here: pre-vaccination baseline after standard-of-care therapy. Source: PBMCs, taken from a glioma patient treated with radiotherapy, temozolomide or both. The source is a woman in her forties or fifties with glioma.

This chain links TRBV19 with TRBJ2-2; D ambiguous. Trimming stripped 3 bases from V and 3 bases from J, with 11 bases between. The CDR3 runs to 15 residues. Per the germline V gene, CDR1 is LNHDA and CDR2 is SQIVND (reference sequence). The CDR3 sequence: CASSIQGSDTGELFF. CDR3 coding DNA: TGTGCCAGTAGTATCCAAGGGTCGGACACCGGGGAGCTGTTTTTT.

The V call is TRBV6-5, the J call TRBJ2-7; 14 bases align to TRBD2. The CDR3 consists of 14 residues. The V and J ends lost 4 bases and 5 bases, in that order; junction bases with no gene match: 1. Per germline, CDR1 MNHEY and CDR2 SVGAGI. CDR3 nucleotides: TGTGCCAGCAGTTTGGGACTAGCGGGAGACGAGCAGTACTTC. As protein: CASSLGLAGDEQYF.

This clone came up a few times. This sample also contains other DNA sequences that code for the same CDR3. In DNA form, the CDR3 reads TGTGCCAGTAGCCCTAGGGGGAGGGCGCGCGAGCAGTACTTC. This codes for CASSPRGRAREQYF. The rearrangement joins TRBV19 to TRBJ2-7; TRBD2 might be the D (7 bases). The V end was cut by 6 bases, the J end by 6 bases, with 18 bases between. The germline CDR1 and CDR2 sequences are LNHDA and SQIVND (reference sequence). The CDR3 extends over 14 amino acids.

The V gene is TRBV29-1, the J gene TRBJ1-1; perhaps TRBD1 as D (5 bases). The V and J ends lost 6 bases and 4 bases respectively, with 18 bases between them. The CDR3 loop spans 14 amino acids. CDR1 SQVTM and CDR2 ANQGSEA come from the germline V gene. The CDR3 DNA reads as TGCAGCGTATGTGTTGGGGGGGTGAGCACTGAAGCTTTCTTT. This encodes CSVCVGGVSTEAFF.

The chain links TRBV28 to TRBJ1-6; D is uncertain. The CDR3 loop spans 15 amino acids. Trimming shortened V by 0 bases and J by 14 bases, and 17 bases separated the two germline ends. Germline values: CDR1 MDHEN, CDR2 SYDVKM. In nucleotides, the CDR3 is TGTGCCAGCAGTTTATGGGCGGGGATTGAGGGCACCCTCCACTTT. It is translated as CASSLWAGIEGTLHF.

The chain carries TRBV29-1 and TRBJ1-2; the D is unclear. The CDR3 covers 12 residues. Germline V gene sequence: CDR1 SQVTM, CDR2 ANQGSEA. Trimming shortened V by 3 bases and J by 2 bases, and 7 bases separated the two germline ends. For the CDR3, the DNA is TGCAGCGTTGACTGGCAGAACTATGGCTACACCTTC. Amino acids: CSVDWQNYGYTF.

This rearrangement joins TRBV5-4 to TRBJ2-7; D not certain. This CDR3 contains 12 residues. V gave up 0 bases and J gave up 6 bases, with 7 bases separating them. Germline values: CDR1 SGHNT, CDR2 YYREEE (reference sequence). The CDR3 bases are TGTGCCAGCAGCTTGGGTAGCACCGAGCAGTACTTC. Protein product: CASSLGSTEQYF.

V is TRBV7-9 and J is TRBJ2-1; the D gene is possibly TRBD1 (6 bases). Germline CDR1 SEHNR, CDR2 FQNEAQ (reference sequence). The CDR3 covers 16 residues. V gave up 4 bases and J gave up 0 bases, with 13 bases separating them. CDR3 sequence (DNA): TGTGCCAGCAGCTCTTTTAGGGGGAGCTCCTACAATGAGCAGTTCTTC. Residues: CASSSFRGSSYNEQFF.

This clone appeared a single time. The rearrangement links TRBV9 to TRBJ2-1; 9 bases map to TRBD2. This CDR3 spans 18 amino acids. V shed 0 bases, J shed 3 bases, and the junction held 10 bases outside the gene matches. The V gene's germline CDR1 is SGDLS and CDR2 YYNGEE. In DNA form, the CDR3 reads TGTGCCAGCAGCGTAGGGCGGCTGGGGCGGGAGGGCTACAATGAGCAGTTCTTC. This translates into CASSVGRLGREGYNEQFF.

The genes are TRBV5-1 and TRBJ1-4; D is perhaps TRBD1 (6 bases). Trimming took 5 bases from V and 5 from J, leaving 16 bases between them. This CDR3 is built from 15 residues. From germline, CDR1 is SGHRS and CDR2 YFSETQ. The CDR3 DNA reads TGCGCCAGCAGGAAACAGGGCGAACAGAATGAAAAACTGTTTTTT. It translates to CASRKQGEQNEKLFF.

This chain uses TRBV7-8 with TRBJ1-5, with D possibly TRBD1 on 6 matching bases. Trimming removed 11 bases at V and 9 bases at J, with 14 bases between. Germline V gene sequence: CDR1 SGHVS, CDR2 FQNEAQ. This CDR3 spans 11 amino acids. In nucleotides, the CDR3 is TGTGCCTCCAGGGGCGGGGGGCCCCAGCATTTT. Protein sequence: CASRGGGPQHF.